This TCR beta chain emerged from a study of CD8 T cells in ankylosing spondylitis. Germline values: CDR1 MDHEN, CDR2 SYDVKM. The V and J ends lost 4 bases and 7 bases, in that order; junction bases with no gene match: 14. The length of the CDR3 is 17 residues. TCRdb re-analysed the 5' RACE reads in MiXCR, keeping a single row per CDR3 protein. The sample has 800,000 to 900,000 distinct CDR3 sequences, about 11% seen once. Regarding the study as a whole: Roughly eight highly homologous variants made up a TCR beta motif that seemed to typify ankylosing spondylitis blood.

This clonotype has a handful of counts. Its matching antigen is unknown. The J gene is TRBJ2-1, the V gene TRBV28; 9 bases fit TRBD2. The TCR originated in a male donor with ankylosing spondylitis. Sequencing input: blood, either unsorted or a sorted T cell fraction (not recorded which). In DNA form, the CDR3 reads TGTGCCAGCAGTTCTACCCTCAGGGTAGCGGGGGTGAATGAGCAGTTCTTC. Translation: CASSSTLRVAGVNEQFF. Using reference TRBV28 and TRBJ2-1 for the parts outside the CDR3, the full variable domain is DVKVTQSSRYLVKRTGEKVFLECVQDMDHENMFWYRQDPGLGLRLIYFSYDVKMKEKGDIPEGYSVSREKKERFSLILESASTNQTSMYLCASSSTLRVAGVNEQFFGPGTRLTVL.